These 3 T cell receptor beta chains share one sample of origin, sequenced in a study of T cell changes during pregnancy in multiple sclerosis. Data came from immunoSEQ multiplex PCR; TCRdb stores just in-frame clones and leaves some out. The sample lists about 38,000 clones; about 95% were seen once. The source material was CD4+ T cells from peripheral blood mononuclear cells, sampled in the second trimester of pregnancy. These receptors were collected from a female donor with multiple sclerosis, enrolled in a pregnancy study.

CDR3 nucleotide sequence: TGTGCCAGCAGCTTAGAGAGGGGGTCCCAAGAGACCCAGTACTTC. Translating it yields CASSLERGSQETQYF. The rearrangement links TRBV11-2 to TRBJ2-5, with D possibly TRBD1 on 6 matching bases. The V end was cut by 0 bases, the J end by 1 base, with 9 bases between. Germline values: CDR1 SGHAT, CDR2 FQNNGV. The CDR3 spans 15 residues.

The V call is TRBV7-2, the J call TRBJ2-1; TRBD1 might be the D (6 bases). Germline lookup yields CDR1 SGHTA and CDR2 FQGNSA. The CDR3 consists of 13 residues. V gave up 1 base and J gave up 8 bases, with 9 bases separating them. The CDR3 reads CASSLDRTDEQFF. The CDR3 nucleotides are TGTGCCAGCAGCTTAGACCGGACAGATGAGCAGTTCTTC.

The chain couples TRBV18 to TRBJ1-5, with 9 bases lining up with TRBD1. This CDR3 region has 16 residues. Germline V gene sequence: CDR1 KGHSH, CDR2 LQKENI. V shed 3 bases, J shed 6 bases, and the junction held 9 bases outside the gene matches. Here the CDR3 DNA reads TGTGCCAGCTCACCGCTAGGACAGGGGAATACTCAGCCCCAGCATTTT. Protein: CASSPLGQGNTQPQHF.